One and the same sample provided the 26 T cell receptor beta chains below, sequenced in a study of T cell changes during pregnancy in multiple sclerosis. TCRdb's table, derived via immunoSEQ multiplex PCR, lists solely in-frame clones and lacks some. The repertoire holds just under 65,000 clones, about 90% seen once, with about 2% in the top ten. Sequencing used peripheral blood, obtained in the second trimester of pregnancy. The receptors come from a female donor in good health, enrolled as a control in a pregnancy study.

The chain combines TRBV30 with TRBJ1-3; 8 bases match TRBD1. The J segment lost 4 bases and the V segment lost 8 bases, leaving 7 bases of the junction unmatched. Germline CDR1 reads GTSNPN; CDR2 reads SVGIG (reference sequence). The CDR3 covers 13 residues. The CDR3 sequence: CAKTTGVGNTIYF. In DNA, the CDR3 is TGTGCCAAAACGACAGGGGTCGGAAACACCATATATTTT.

In this sample, this clone turned up a few times. V usage is TRBV6-4 and J usage is TRBJ1-1; D remains unclear. CDR1 is MRHNA, CDR2 SNTAGT, per germline. The CDR3 runs 14 residues. The V end lost 0 bases, the J end lost 1 base, and 6 bases lay between the germline ends. For the CDR3, the DNA is TGTGCCAGCAGTGACTCAGAGGAGAACACTGAAGCTTTCTTT. Translating gives CASSDSEENTEAFF.

The rearrangement uses TRBV5-4 and TRBJ2-1; possible D gene TRBD2, 6 bases. Germline CDR1 SGHNT, CDR2 YYREEE (reference sequence). Trimming cost V 4 bases and J 5 bases, with 13 bases left between them. The CDR3 has 14 residues. CDR3 in amino acids: CASSLGDSDNEQFF. The CDR3, as DNA: TGTGCCAGCAGCCTGGGGGACTCAGACAATGAGCAGTTCTTC.

The chain employs TRBV30 and TRBJ1-2, with 10 bases lining up with TRBD1. V dropped 5 bases and J dropped 7; count of bases not matched to a gene: 1. The germline CDR1 and CDR2 sequences are GTSNPN and SVGIG (reference sequence). The CDR3 runs 11 residues. In DNA, the CDR3 is TGTGCCTGGGGGACAGGGGCTGGCTACACCTTC. This sequence encodes CAWGTGAGYTF.

The J gene is TRBJ1-1, the V gene TRBV5-1; D is unresolved. This CDR3 contains 16 residues. Germline CDR1 and CDR2: SGHRS and YFSETQ. Trimming took off 2 bases at V and 0 bases at J, with 14 bases between the two ends. The DNA of the CDR3 is TGCGCCAGCAGCTTTCCCAGCGATTTCATGAACACTGAAGCTTTCTTT. Translating gives CASSFPSDFMNTEAFF.

On this clone itself: The junction differs from germline at one of its ends, possibly a read error. The chain uses TRBV7-7 and TRBJ2-1; D might be TRBD2 (6 bases). Germline V CDR1 and CDR2: SSHAT, FNYEAQ (reference sequence). The CDR3 has 14 residues. For the CDR3, the DNA is TGTGCTAGCAGCTTAGCGGAGGGCAGGTATGAGCAGTTCTTC. Translated: CASSLAEGRYEQFF.

This rearrangement joins TRBV6-1 to TRBJ2-3; TRBD2 aligns across 7 bases. CDR3 size: 15 residues. Germline V gene sequence: CDR1 MNHNS, CDR2 SASEGT. The V segment lost 3 bases and the J segment 4 bases; nucleotides outside the gene matches: 7. CDR3 DNA: TGTGCCAGCAGTGAGATAGGGGCGGGGGCAGATACGCAGTATTTT. Its translation: CASSEIGAGADTQYF.

The gene calls are TRBV7-2 and TRBJ2-3; tentative D call: TRBD2 (7 bases). CDR3 length equals 16 residues. The germline V and J ends were trimmed by 1 base and 2 bases, with 13 bases remaining between them. CDR1 is SGHTA and CDR2 is FQGNSA in the germline V gene. CDR3 sequence reads: CASSLGAGASTDTQYF. In DNA, the CDR3 is TGTGCCAGCAGCTTAGGGGCGGGGGCCTCCACAGATACGCAGTATTTT.

For this clone: The junction and the germline gene differ at one end; a read error may be behind it. The chain couples TRBV7-7 to TRBJ2-3; 12 positions match TRBD2. This CDR3 is built from 18 residues. The germline V gene has CDR1 SSHAT and CDR2 FNYEAQ (reference sequence). CDR3 nucleotide sequence: TGTGCTAGCAGCCAGATGATCCTAGCGGGGGGGCGGCCAGATACGCAGTATTTT. This encodes CASSQMILAGGRPDTQYF.

The rearrangement joins TRBV5-6 to TRBJ1-5; TRBD1 is a possible D gene (6 bases). CDR1 is SGHDT and CDR2 is YYEEEE in the germline V gene. There are 16 residues in the CDR3. V lost 1 base, J lost 6 bases, and 17 bases lay in between. This CDR3 is CASSLTGSPIGQPQHF. The CDR3 coding sequence is TGTGCCAGCAGCTTGACAGGGAGTCCAATCGGTCAGCCCCAGCATTTT.

The chain carries TRBV28 and TRBJ2-1; D gene unclear. The CDR3 contains 14 residues. The V and J ends lost 3 bases and 6 bases respectively, with 12 bases between them. Germline values: CDR1 MDHEN, CDR2 SYDVKM. The DNA of the CDR3 is TGTGCCAGCAGTTTCAGAGGATCCGGCAATGAGCAGTTCTTC. This codes for CASSFRGSGNEQFF. The whole variable domain, remainder taken from reference TRBV28 and TRBJ2-1, is DVKVTQSSRYLVKRTGEKVFLECVQDMDHENMFWYRQDPGLGLRLIYFSYDVKMKEKGDIPEGYSVSREKKERFSLILESASTNQTSMYLCASSFRGSGNEQFFGPGTRLTVL.

The genes are TRBV4-1 and TRBJ1-5, with TRBD1 matching over 7 bases. After removal of 1 base from V and 4 bases from J, the junction contained 4 bases not matched to a gene. The germline V gene has CDR1 MGHRA and CDR2 YSYEKL. This CDR3 has 15 residues. CDR3 sequence (DNA): TGCGCCAGCAGCCAAGGGGAGACAGGGAATCAGCCCCAGCATTTT. Translating it yields CASSQGETGNQPQHF.

This chain joins TRBV5-1 and TRBJ2-3, with a weak D call TRBD2 (5 bases). Trimming shortened V by 3 bases and J by 4 bases, and 18 bases separated the two germline ends. CDR1 and CDR2 from the germline V gene are SGHRS and YFSETQ. The CDR3 is 16 residues long. In nucleotides, the CDR3 is TGCGCCAGCAGCTGGCGGACCAGCGGTAGGCCAGATACGCAGTATTTT. Residues: CASSWRTSGRPDTQYF. The full variable domain, with the rest looked up from reference TRBV5-1 and TRBJ2-3, is KAGVTQTPRYLIKTRGQQVTLSCSPISGHRSVSWYQQTPGQGLQFLFEYFSETQRNKGNFPGRFSGRQFSNSRSEMNVSTLELGDSALYLCASSWRTSGRPDTQYFGPGTRLTVL.

The chain carries TRBV5-5 and TRBJ2-5, with a possible D match to TRBD1 (5 bases). Trimming cost V 5 bases and J 4 bases, with 12 bases left between them. From germline, CDR1 is SGHKS and CDR2 YYEKEE (reference sequence). This CDR3 region has 13 residues. The CDR3 DNA reads as TGTGCCAGCAGAACTCAGGGTCGAGAGACCCAGTACTTC. Protein sequence: CASRTQGRETQYF.

This clone qualifies as medium-sized. The rearrangement uses TRBV19 and TRBJ1-4; 9 positions match TRBD1. The germline gives CDR1 LNHDA, CDR2 SQIVND (reference sequence). The CDR3 is made up of 16 amino acids. V trimming: 8 bases; J trimming: 1 base; junction bases outside the gene matches: 8. The CDR3 sequence is CASSPGQGGTNEKLFF. The CDR3 region has the DNA TGTGCCAGTTCGCCGGGACAGGGTGGAACTAATGAAAAACTGTTTTTT.

As for this clone: An end of the junction does not agree with germline; a read error may underlie this. The chain recombines TRBV7-7 with TRBJ2-1; the match to TRBD1 covers 9 bases. CDR3 length equals 15 residues. From germline, CDR1 is SSHAT and CDR2 FNYEAQ (reference sequence). The CDR3 coding sequence is TGTGCTAGCAGTTCGGACAGGGGAGGATACAATGAGCAGTTCTTC. Its translation: CASSSDRGGYNEQFF. The whole variable domain, filled in from reference TRBV7-7 and TRBJ2-1, reads GAGVSQSPRYKVTKRGQDVTLRCDPISSHATLYWYQQALGQGPEFLTYFNYEAQPDKSGLPSDRFSAERPEGSISTLTIQRTEQRDSAMYRCASSSDRGGYNEQFFGPGTRLTVL.

This clone appeared a few times. The J gene is TRBJ1-2, the V gene TRBV27; D uncertain. Germline V gene lookup returns CDR1 MNHEY and CDR2 SMNVEV (reference sequence). The V end lost 3 bases, the J end lost 7 bases, and 18 bases lay between the germline ends. The CDR3 covers 15 residues. The CDR3 DNA is TGTGCCAGCAGTTTGTCGCCGGCCAGCCCGGGTGGCTACACCTTC. Encoded protein: CASSLSPASPGGYTF.

This rearrangement joins TRBV18 to TRBJ2-1; the match to TRBD2 covers 9 bases. The germline CDR1 and CDR2 sequences are KGHSH and LQKENI. This CDR3 contains 14 residues. Trimming removed 3 bases from V and 9 bases from J; junction bases left unmatched: 6. Written as DNA, the CDR3 is TGTGCCAGCTCACCGGGCGGGGGGGCCGTTGAGCAGTTCTTC. Its protein is CASSPGGGAVEQFF.

The rearrangement uses TRBV6-1 and TRBJ2-7, with D perhaps matching TRBD1 (5 bases). The germline V gene has CDR1 MNHNS and CDR2 SASEGT. Deletions cut 7 bases from V and 1 base from J, with 8 bases between. This CDR3 contains 12 residues. CDR3 DNA sequence: TGTGCCAGCACAGGGCTTTCCTACGAGCAGTACTTC. This gives the protein CASTGLSYEQYF.

The genes are TRBV4-2 and TRBJ1-5; TRBD1 matches 9 bases. The CDR3 covers 17 residues. Germline CDR1 is LGHNA and CDR2 is YNFKEQ. V shed 1 base, J shed 5 bases, and the junction held 9 bases outside the gene matches. The DNA for the CDR3 is TGTGCCAGCAGCCAAGTTTCCCACGACAGGGGGGATCAGCCCCAGCATTTT. Translated, it gives CASSQVSHDRGDQPQHF.

The gene calls are TRBV7-9 and TRBJ1-3; weak D call: TRBD1 (6 bases). From germline, CDR1 is SEHNR and CDR2 FQNEAQ (reference sequence). The CDR3 consists of 15 residues. The V gene lost 5 bases and the J gene lost 3 bases, with 14 bases spanning the gap. CDR3 DNA sequence: TGTGCCAGCAGCCCACGGGGACATGGTGGAAACACCATATATTTT. Encoded protein: CASSPRGHGGNTIYF.

The chain recombines TRBV18 with TRBJ2-5; the match to TRBD2 covers 7 bases. TRBJ2-7 matches the DNA end more closely, so the J call is doubtful. CDR1 is KGHSH, CDR2 LQKENI, per germline. The CDR3 length is 12 residues. CDR3 in amino acids: CASSHTSVEQYF. The CDR3 DNA is TGTGCCAGCTCGCATACTAGCGTCGAGCAGTACTTC.

V usage is TRBV5-6 and J usage is TRBJ1-4, with D possibly being TRBD1 (5 bases). With 2 bases removed from V and 4 bases from J, the gap between germline ends came to 9 bases. The CDR3 is 14 residues long. Germline assignment: CDR1 SGHDT and CDR2 YYEEEE. CDR3 nucleotides: TGTGCCAGCAGCTTAGCAGGGATTAATGAAAAACTGTTTTTT. It is translated as CASSLAGINEKLFF.

The chain employs TRBV9 and TRBJ2-2, with D unclear. Germline V lookup: CDR1 SGDLS, CDR2 YYNGEE. The CDR3 extends over 14 amino acids. Trimming cost V 0 bases and J 4 bases, with 7 bases left between them. This CDR3 reads CASSVATPTGELFF. The CDR3 DNA sequence: TGTGCCAGCAGCGTAGCGACTCCCACCGGGGAGCTGTTTTTT.

This clone has only a few counts. The chain recombines TRBV6-4 with TRBJ2-3; maybe TRBD1 (6 bases). The CDR3 sequence is 15 residues long. The germline CDR1 and CDR2 sequences are MRHNA and SNTAGT. With 3 bases removed from V and 1 base from J, the gap between germline ends came to 11 bases. This CDR3 reads CASSERAGGTDTQYF. CDR3 DNA: TGTGCCAGCAGTGAGAGAGCAGGGGGCACAGATACGCAGTATTTT.

The table lists this clone with a count of one. This chain connects TRBV30 to TRBJ2-1, with a weak D call TRBD1 (5 bases). The germline gives CDR1 GTSNPN, CDR2 SVGIG (reference sequence). The CDR3 runs to 12 residues. Trimming took off 3 bases at V and 15 bases at J, with 18 bases between the two ends. The CDR3 DNA sequence: TGTGCCTGGAGCTCAGGGCCCGTAGAGTCGTTCTTC. It codes for CAWSSGPVESFF.